This entry features one T cell receptor beta chain sequence. This clone's antigen is unknown. No clone much larger than this one lies a single base away; base qualities are absent. TCRbeta CDR3 regions were amplified from genomic DNA using the immunoSEQ Assay, a bias-controlled multiplex PCR. Turning to the authors' computational methods: Within the assay, amplification of reference gene primers was used to estimate how many nucleated cells each sample contained. To quantify the absolute abundance of each unique TCRbeta CDR3 rearrangement, sequence reads were collapsed and filtered. For each sample, productive Simpson clonality was calculated as the square root of Simpson's diversity index across productive rearrangements. TCRdb retrieved this table from immuneACCESS and kept in-frame rearrangements only. Not all clones are present; in checked studies, unresolved V genes account for under half, and no reason is known for the remainder. V and J calls plus clone size are reproduced from that table; the DNA served to infer D and trimming. This sample gives 37,000 or so clones in total; approximately 86% of them show up just once. The ten largest clones take up around 14% of the sample.

This sample is drawn from a study of blood T cell repertoires in COVID-19 (dated by TCRdb to 2020 to 2022). Context from the whole study: The collaborator samples originated in the United States, Italy and Spain and spanned the acute and convalescent phases of COVID-19. The material from the prospective study consisted of cDNA or gDNA derived from T cells, B-cell-depleted T cells, or PBMCs. Subjects who had been exposed to COVID-19, were actively infected with it, or had recovered from it provided the deeply sampled blood TCRbeta repertoires that made up the dataset. A freely available public database, intended as a resource for researchers studying the immune response to SARS-CoV-2, is where the repertoires were released. The samples were drawn from the first 160 participants of the ongoing ImmuneRACE study and from over 950 subjects provided by 6 global collaborators. A de-identified subject ID, COVID-19 status, age in years and sex were almost always included in the sample metadata. Where available, HLA class I and class II types were taken from metadata supplied by the sample provider and were not determined by assay-based typing. Paper-wide results and their limitations: How much clinical and demographic metadata was included differed by source and by participant, and the metadata was provided uncurated.

Collaborating institutions collected whole blood in K2EDTA tubes following their own protocols. Collaborator samples were shipped for TCRbeta analysis as frozen whole blood, isolated PBMCs, or DNA extracted from either sample type. For CDR1 and CDR2, the germline V gene (reference sequence) lists DFQATT and SNEGSKA. The CDR3 runs 11 residues from the cysteine to the phenylalanine. Only the CDR3 part of the read is kept: 33 bases, read in frame from the first base. The junction shows trimming of 5 bases on V and 4 bases on J, plus 9 bases between the germline ends. This clonotype was obtained from a human donor in a cohort sampled during active COVID-19. Sequenced material: peripheral blood. Rearrangement joined TRBV20-1 to TRBJ2-7; the D gene is perhaps TRBD1, on 5 matching bases. The CDR3 loop reads CSAPSGYEQYF. In nucleotide form, the sequence is TGCAGTGCTCCCTCAGGGTACGAGCAGTACTTC.